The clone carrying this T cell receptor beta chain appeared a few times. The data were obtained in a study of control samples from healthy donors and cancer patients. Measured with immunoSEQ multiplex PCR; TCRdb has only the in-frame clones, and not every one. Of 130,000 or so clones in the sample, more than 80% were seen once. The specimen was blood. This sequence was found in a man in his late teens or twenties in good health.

The CDR3 is CAWSVRDRGIYEQYF. The CDR3, as DNA: TGTGCCTGGAGTGTACGGGACAGGGGTATATACGAGCAGTACTTC. V and J are TRBV30 and TRBJ2-7, with 10 bases aligning to TRBD1. The CDR3 is made up of 15 amino acids. V dropped 0 bases and J dropped 4; count of bases not matched to a gene: 6. Germline lookup yields CDR1 GTSNPN and CDR2 SVGIG (reference sequence).